This TCR beta chain comes out of a study of cytomegalovirus exposure and HLA in healthy donors (dated by TCRdb to 2017 to 2019). Turning to the overall study: An earlier analysis of 587 of the donors reported approximately 270 Gb of sequence data and 117 million unique TCR beta sequences from some 180 million T cells. About five DR-DQ haplotypes were treated as single units for association and clustering because of strong linkage in the cohort. In an earlier analysis of 587 of the donors, high-throughput TCR beta sequencing was used to judge whether each TCR beta V gene segment behaved as functional or pseudogenic. In the later analysis, no new phenotypic data were used to find candidate immune exposures; instead, reliance was placed on TCR beta sequences and their occurrence across donors. To predict cytomegalovirus infection status, the study brought together high-throughput TCR immunosequencing, statistical association of individual TCRs with disease status, and machine learning. An early release covering just under 650 HLA-typed donors comprised roughly 300 gigabases of sequencing data and some 79 million unique TCR sequences. The study was designed to test whether signatures of past pathogen exposure could be identified by cataloging public T cell receptors. Along with the roughly 670-subject first cohort, a separate validation cohort of 120 different subjects was used. Genome-wide SNP genotypes for about 65% of the 666 donors were used in a later genetic analysis, which treated that subset as a discovery cohort. Class I and class II HLA loci were covered by the typing at four-digit resolution. Every discovery cohort repertoire had been produced on one sequencing platform. In a later analysis, previously published TCR beta repertoires from 550 to 750 donors were re-analyzed and high-resolution HLA genotyping was added so that TCR occurrence patterns could be studied. Among the approximately 400 genotyped donors, under 90% belonged to the genetic ancestry cluster associated with self-reported Caucasian donors. The study profiled the T cell repertoires of under 850 subjects by immunosequencing and related them to cytomegalovirus serostatus. The number of typed donors differed by locus: about 620-640 for A, B, C, DRB1 and DQB1; 500 to 550 for DQA1; around 610 for DPA1; and about 450 for DPB1. Donor age, sex, ethnicity and CMV serostatus were compiled alongside the repertoire data. Across 398 genotyped donors of the cohort, an average of approximately 200,000 unique TCR beta nucleotide sequences per donor were sequenced, and around 20% of those sequences were non-productive.

The cohort was made up of about 610 healthy bone marrow donors. At the time of sampling, all cohort members were nominally healthy, though unrecorded immune exposures were likely present. The donor tested CMV seropositive and was one of the 289 seropositive cohort members. A peripheral blood sample was collected from each donor, and TCR beta sequencing was performed on peripheral blood mononuclear cells. The Qiagen DNeasy Blood Extraction Kit was used to extract genomic DNA from the blood cell samples. Taken from cysteine to phenylalanine, the CDR3 has 13 residues. Only the CDR3 part of the read is kept: 39 bases, read in frame from the first base. CDR1 SGHTS and CDR2 YDEGEE were looked up in the germline V gene. Cut back by 0 bases and 2 bases, the V and J ends lie 5 bases apart. The library came from the immunoSEQ multiplex PCR assay. For the multiplex PCR, a mixture combining 60 forward primers for TCR Vbeta segments and 13 reverse primers for TCR Jbeta segments was used. Amplification of the CDR3 region of rearranged TCR beta genes was performed with a multiplex PCR assay on genomic DNA. On the Illumina HiSeq System, the amplified TCR beta libraries were sequenced as 87-base-pair reads. Concerning the study's data processing: A later analysis counted some 74 million unique TCR beta chains across the 550 to 700 repertoires, and around 12 million of these chains were shared by at least two donors. Raw reads were error-corrected and collapsed into unique sequences with a nearest-neighbor algorithm that merged closely related sequences to remove PCR and sequencing errors. To assign V, D and J gene segments, CDR3 sequences were aligned to IMGT reference sequences. For a sequence to be retained, at least a six-nucleotide match to both a V gene segment and a J gene segment was required. A rearrangement was called productive if the CDR3 had no stop codons and remained in frame with V and J, and every other rearrangement was called non-productive. CDR3 was defined according to IMGT convention as the region running from the second conserved V-encoded cysteine to the conserved J-encoded phenylalanine. Sequences without an unambiguous match to a single V gene segment were excluded from the earlier analysis of about 600 of the donors. In an earlier analysis of almost 600 of the donors, a V segment was called functional when productive rearrangements were above 56.7%, and segregating when the standard deviation between donors exceeded 5%. To diagnose cytomegalovirus status from the catalog of TCR beta chain sequences, a statistical classification framework was built. In a later analysis, TCR nucleotide sequences were compared against IMGT/GENE-DB human TR gene sequences so that V and J genes could be assigned. In a later analysis, CDR3 sequences and most-parsimonious VDJ recombination scenarios were assigned using the TCRdist pipeline. A later analysis defined each TCR beta chain by its CDR3 amino acid sequence plus V-gene family, and excluded reads lacking a unique V-gene family. A later analysis removed nearly 600 highly shared, low-generation-probability nucleotide sequences to deal with suspected cross-contamination and a sequencing artifact. In a later analysis, a clonal expansion index was calculated for each public chain from normalized within-repertoire ranks of inferred template counts. Generation probabilities in a later analysis came from a VDJ recombination model fitted to out-of-frame rearrangements, and those results were checked against IGoR. In a later analysis, hypergeometric tests were used to score TCR-TCR, TCR-HLA and TCR-CMV co-occurrence, with a repertoire-size bias correction applied to TCR pairs. To estimate false discovery rates, a later analysis permuted the HLA or CMV assignments 20 times. In a later analysis, co-occurring TCRs were grouped using DBSCAN, and TCRdist sequence similarity was added for clustering within HLA-allele-positive subsets. For co-occurrence clustering, repertoires with fewer than 30,000 or more than 120,000 public chains were excluded, along with 5 or 6 repertoires with anomalous nucleotide sharing. TCRdb carries this immuneACCESS record with in-frame sequences only. Its versions omit some clonotypes, under half of them owing to an unresolved V gene in the studies checked, with the rest unexplained. D and trimming come from the DNA, and the V and J calls and clone size come from that table. Across this sample there are under 200,000 clones, with around three quarters seen only once. 2% to 2.5% of the sample is taken by the ten largest.

Results the study describes overall, beyond this receptor: Most CMV-associated TCR beta chains appeared to be HLA-restricted in a later analysis, and the HLA associations seemed to be driven largely by CMV exposure. Because counts were too low, 15 to 20 rarely observed V segments, including chromosome 9 orphons, were excluded from the earlier analysis of several hundred of the donors. In an earlier analysis of 587 of the donors, most TCR beta V segments appeared in productive rearrangements about 87% or about 30% of the time, broadly matching IMGT annotations. Because some donors lacked HLA typing at each locus, the association tests relied only on the typed subset. The cohort was sequenced for TCR beta chains only, and without alpha or paired-chain data the features that could be detected were limited. Some IMGT-functional V segments, including TRBV6-2 and TRBV6-3, could not be told apart with the 87-base-pair reads, so those segments were excluded. A few of the identified cytomegalovirus-associated TCR beta chains were confirmed in vitro to be specific for cytomegalovirus antigens. Correlated functional status among segregating V segments might be attributable to linkage disequilibrium, but an unknown experimental factor could not be ruled out. Across donors, most TCR sequences were observed very rarely, whereas some public TCRs were present in many individuals. Immune exposure information for the cohort was limited to CMV serostatus. Strong co-occurrence of HLA alleles, especially DR and DQ, made assigning TCR associations to individual alleles difficult. According to a later analysis, TCR association rates differed among HLA loci, with DRB1 alleles showing the most associated TCRs and HLA-C alleles showing the fewest. The study gave a list of some 150 TCR beta chains associated with cytomegalovirus. At a false discovery rate of 0.05, a later analysis linked 16,951 TCR beta sequences to specific HLA alleles. In a later genetic analysis, fewer N-insertions in productive TCRs were reported among donors in an Asian-associated ancestry cluster than the 666-donor mean. Presence/absence analyses assumed roughly uniform sequencing depth across donors, an assumption that may not hold. The authors suggested that the approach could potentially be generalized to other disease states and immunological phenotypes. In a later analysis, several top co-occurrence clusters were reported to appear linked to parvovirus B19, influenza, CMV and Epstein-Barr virus. The classifier was reported to diagnose cytomegalovirus status with high specificity and sensitivity in both the original and validation cohorts. A cluster of highly shared sequence variants was judged likely to be a technical artifact of the sequencing pipeline. A further reported finding was that TCR beta sequences accurately predicted the HLA-A and HLA-B alleles for most subjects in the first cohort. In a later genetic analysis, a missense DCLRE1C variant was associated with V-gene and J-gene trimming of TCR beta chains, and the association was replicated in an independent cohort. In a later analysis, HLA-associated TCR beta chains were found to be more clonally expanded and to have lower generation probabilities than equally common non-associated chains.

As to this clone: Its antigen has not been determined. No base-level quality is on record; no much larger clone is a single base apart.

This clonotype was obtained from a man aged 45-65 years in good health and CMV-seropositive. The sequencing sample was made of PBMCs. The chain employs TRBV5-8 and TRBJ1-1; no D gene can be assigned with confidence. The sequence in DNA is TGTGCCAGCAGCTTGGCCCCAAACACTGAAGCTTTCTTT. Translated, this is CASSLAPNTEAFF.